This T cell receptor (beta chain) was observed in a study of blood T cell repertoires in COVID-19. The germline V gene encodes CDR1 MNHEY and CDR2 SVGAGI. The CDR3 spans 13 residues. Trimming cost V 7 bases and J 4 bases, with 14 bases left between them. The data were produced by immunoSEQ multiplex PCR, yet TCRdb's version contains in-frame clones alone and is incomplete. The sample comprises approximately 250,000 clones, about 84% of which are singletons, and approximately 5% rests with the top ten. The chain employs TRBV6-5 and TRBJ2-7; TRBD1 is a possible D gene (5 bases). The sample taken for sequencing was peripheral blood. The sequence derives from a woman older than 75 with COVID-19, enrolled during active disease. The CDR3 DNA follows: TGTGCCAGCAACCACAGGAATAGTTACGAGCAGTACTTC. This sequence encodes CASNHRNSYEQYF.